Below are 23 T cell receptor beta chains sequenced from a single sample in a study of shared clonotypes between healthy human individuals. Selected positively for CCR7 and CD45RO-negative, naive CD8 cells excluded terminally differentiated effector memory CD45RA+ cells. The method was immunoSEQ multiplex PCR; TCRdb's version includes in-frame clones alone and lacks a portion of them. This table has millions of clones, about 95% appearing once. The sample was naive CD8+ T cells sorted from blood. The receptors stem from a young man in good health.

V is TRBV10-2 and J is TRBJ2-7; D is uncertain. With 4 bases removed from V and 2 bases from J, the gap between germline ends came to 9 bases. The germline V gene encodes CDR1 WSHSY and CDR2 SAAADI. The CDR3 runs to 13 residues. The CDR3 DNA reads TGCGCCAGCAGTGCCCCGGGTACCTACGAGCAGTACTTC. As protein: CASSAPGTYEQYF.

This chain uses TRBV19 with TRBJ2-1, with D possibly TRBD2 on 5 matching bases. Germline loops: CDR1 LNHDA, CDR2 SQIVND (reference sequence). There are 15 residues in the CDR3. Between the trimmed V and J ends, which lost 3 bases and 0 bases, there was a span of 9 bases. The DNA of the CDR3 is TGTGCCAGTAGTATGCTAGCTAGCTCCTACAATGAGCAGTTCTTC. Encoded protein: CASSMLASSYNEQFF.

J is TRBJ2-1 and V is TRBV10-1; D remains ambiguous. Deletions cut 4 bases from V and 0 bases from J, with 10 bases between. Germline V lookup: CDR1 WNHNN, CDR2 SYGVQD (reference sequence). The CDR3 length is 15 residues. The DNA of the CDR3 is TGCGCCAGCAGTGTAGACGGAAGCTCCTACAATGAGCAGTTCTTC. Residues: CASSVDGSSYNEQFF.

Comments on this clone: In the same sample, other DNA sequences code for this CDR3. This chain links TRBV11-2 with TRBJ2-7; 8 bases match TRBD2. With 2 bases clipped from V and 4 bases from J, the junction kept 4 bases outside the gene matches. Germline V gene data show CDR1 as SGHAT and CDR2 as FQNNGV. The CDR3 is made up of 14 amino acids. The DNA of the CDR3 is TGTGCCAGCAGCTTAACGGGAGGGCCTTACGAGCAGTACTTC. Protein sequence: CASSLTGGPYEQYF.

The gene calls are TRBV29-1 and TRBJ2-1, with 9 bases lining up with TRBD2. CDR3 size: 14 residues. The V and J ends lost 6 bases and 4 bases, in that order; junction bases with no gene match: 7. Looked up from germline, CDR1 is SQVTM and CDR2 is ANQGSEA. CDR3: CSVRPGLAYNEQFF. The CDR3 DNA follows: TGCAGCGTCCGCCCGGGACTAGCATACAATGAGCAGTTCTTC.

V usage is TRBV19 and J usage is TRBJ1-1; no definite D call. V was cut by 3 bases and J by 0 bases, with 11 bases left in between. The CDR3 runs to 15 residues. CDR1 and CDR2 from the germline V gene are LNHDA and SQIVND (reference sequence). CDR3 in amino acids: CASSMVRALNTEAFF. In DNA, the CDR3 is TGTGCCAGTAGTATGGTGAGGGCCCTGAACACTGAAGCTTTCTTT.

The V call is TRBV7-9, the J call TRBJ2-1; D tentatively reads TRBD1 or TRBD2 (6 bases each). The germline CDR1 and CDR2 sequences are SEHNR and FQNEAQ (reference sequence). V was shortened by 5 bases and J by 9 bases, with 20 bases between the two germline ends. This CDR3 region has 15 residues. The CDR3 here is CASSPGGHPGGEQFF. The DNA for the CDR3 is TGTGCCAGCAGCCCCGGGGGCCACCCTGGCGGTGAGCAGTTCTTC.

The gene calls are TRBV7-8 and TRBJ2-7, with D possibly called TRBD1 or TRBD2 (5 bases each). V was cut by 4 bases and J by 3 bases, with 13 bases left in between. CDR1 is SGHVS, CDR2 FQNEAQ, per germline. The CDR3 loop spans 14 amino acids. CDR3 DNA: TGTGCCAGCAGCTCTCAGGGACCAAACTACGAGCAGTACTTC. It codes for CASSSQGPNYEQYF.

The chain couples TRBV27 to TRBJ1-4, with D maybe TRBD1 (6 bases). Germline CDR1 reads MNHEY; CDR2 reads SMNVEV (reference sequence). The CDR3 covers 14 residues. Trimming cost V 1 base and J 7 bases, with 10 bases left between them. CDR3 DNA: TGTGCCAGCAGTTTATTAGGCAGGGGTGAAAAACTGTTTTTT. Translated: CASSLLGRGEKLFF.

The V and J genes are TRBV25-1 and TRBJ1-1; D not resolved. This CDR3 region has 11 residues. V was trimmed by 7 bases and J by 9 bases, leaving 12 bases between them. Germline V gene data show CDR1 as MGHDK and CDR2 as SYGVNS. CDR3 bases: TGTGCCAGCACCCCGGGAGACAAAGCTTTCTTT. Translated, it gives CASTPGDKAFF.

The V call is TRBV7-6, the J call TRBJ2-7; 7 nucleotides match TRBD2. Germline V lookup: CDR1 SGHVS, CDR2 FNYEAQ. V lost 5 bases to trimming and J lost 4 bases; unmatched junction nucleotides: 14. The CDR3 contains 16 residues. In nucleotides, the CDR3 is TGTGCCAGCAGCCCCGCAGGTGGCGGGAGTAGGTACGAGCAGTACTTC. It translates to CASSPAGGGSRYEQYF.

This clone was seen only a few times. The genes are TRBV11-2 and TRBJ2-5; 8 bases are a match to TRBD1. This CDR3 is 15 amino acids long. The trim removed 3 bases at V and 4 bases at J, leaving 7 bases unmatched. Germline CDR1 reads SGHAT; CDR2 reads FQNNGV. CDR3 protein: CASSLVRGLGETQYF. The CDR3 region has the DNA TGTGCCAGCAGCTTGGTCAGGGGGCTAGGAGAGACCCAGTACTTC.

The chain uses TRBV27 and TRBJ2-7; D remains ambiguous. The V and J ends lost 4 bases and 7 bases respectively, with 17 bases between them. This CDR3 is 14 amino acids long. Germline-derived CDR1 and CDR2 are MNHEY and SMNVEV (reference sequence). The CDR3 nucleotides are TGTGCCAGCAGTTCGTCTCGAGGAGTGGGGGAGCAGTACTTC. Protein: CASSSSRGVGEQYF.

Details on this clone: A junction boundary mismatches the germline segment, possibly from a read error. Written as DNA, the CDR3 is TGTGCTAGCAGCTTAGATCTTAGCGGGAACGGCGGGGAGCTGTTTTTT. It encodes CASSLDLSGNGGELFF. The chain couples TRBV7-7 to TRBJ2-2; 8 nucleotides agree with TRBD2. CDR3 length: 16 residues. Per germline, CDR1 SSHAT and CDR2 FNYEAQ (reference sequence).

The rearrangement joins TRBV5-1 to TRBJ1-2, with 7 positions matching TRBD1. This CDR3 contains 16 residues. Germline-derived CDR1 and CDR2 are SGHRS and YFSETQ. Trimming cost V 3 bases and J 4 bases; bases outside gene matches: 12. CDR3 amino acids: CASSSGGQNYVYGYTF. The CDR3 DNA reads as TGCGCCAGCAGCTCGGGGGGACAGAACTATGTCTATGGCTACACCTTC.

The J gene is TRBJ2-1, the V gene TRBV7-9; TRBD1 aligns across 7 bases. There are 17 residues in the CDR3. The trim removed 4 bases at V and 0 bases at J, leaving 9 bases unmatched. Per germline, CDR1 SEHNR and CDR2 FQNEAQ (reference sequence). CDR3 residues: CASSSTIQGSSYNEQFF. The CDR3 DNA is TGTGCCAGCAGCTCTACCATACAGGGGAGCTCCTACAATGAGCAGTTCTTC.

The rearrangement joins TRBV5-8 to TRBJ2-7; the D is unclear. This CDR3 has 15 residues. V lost 9 bases to trimming and J lost 3 bases, with 22 bases between them. Per germline, CDR1 SGHTS and CDR2 YDEGEE. CDR3 in DNA: TGTGCCACCCCCCAACCTGGTCAGAACCTCTACGAGCAGTACTTC. Translated: CATPQPGQNLYEQYF.

In regard to this clone: Other DNA sequences in the same sample also yield this CDR3. J is TRBJ2-2 and V is TRBV29-1; D is undetermined. Trimming shortened V by 4 bases and J by 5 bases, and 8 bases separated the two germline ends. The CDR3 is made up of 12 amino acids. Germline CDR1 reads SQVTM; CDR2 reads ANQGSEA. DNA of the CDR3: TGCAGCGTTGTGCGTGGAACCGGGGAGCTGTTTTTT. It specifies CSVVRGTGELFF.

J is TRBJ2-1 and V is TRBV30, with 9 bases fitting TRBD2. Germline CDR1 reads GTSNPN; CDR2 reads SVGIG (reference sequence). The J segment lost 5 bases and the V segment lost 5 bases, leaving 7 bases of the junction unmatched. This CDR3 has 14 amino acids. As DNA, the CDR3 is TGTGCCTGGGGTCCCGGGACTAGCAACAATGAGCAGTTCTTC. This translates into CAWGPGTSNNEQFF.

The chain couples TRBV11-2 to TRBJ2-2, with TRBD2 matching over 10 bases. J gave up 4 bases and V 5 bases, and 16 bases lay outside the gene matches. The germline gives CDR1 SGHAT, CDR2 FQNNGV. The CDR3 has 19 amino acids. CDR3 amino acids: CASSLGRAAGTSVTGELFF. The DNA for the CDR3 is TGTGCCAGCAGCCTCGGACGGGCGGCCGGGACTAGCGTCACCGGGGAGCTGTTTTTT.

The chain has TRBV10-3 and TRBJ2-7, with D perhaps matching TRBD2 (6 bases). Trimming removed 4 bases at V and 0 bases at J, with 10 bases between. Looked up from germline, CDR1 is ENHRY and CDR2 is SYGVKD. The CDR3 extends over 14 amino acids. The CDR3 protein is CAISVGTSSYEQYF. DNA of the CDR3: TGTGCCATCAGTGTAGGGACTTCCTCCTACGAGCAGTACTTC.

This rearrangement joins TRBV28 to TRBJ2-1, with 10 nucleotides matching TRBD2. Trimming removed 7 bases from V and 5 bases from J; junction bases left unmatched: 17. Germline V gene data show CDR1 as MDHEN and CDR2 as SYDVKM. CDR3 length equals 18 residues. In nucleotides, the CDR3 is TGTGCCAGCACCCCTGGGCCTAGCGGGGGCCCGGAACACAATGAGCAGTTCTTC. Its protein is CASTPGPSGGPEHNEQFF.

The genes are TRBV2 and TRBJ1-6; TRBD1 agrees at 7 bases. Germline trimming cut 6 bases from V and 6 bases from J; bases unmatched to any gene: 2. The CDR3 sequence is 13 residues long. CDR1 SNHLY and CDR2 FYNNEI come from the germline V gene. This CDR3 reads CASSDRANSPLHF. In nucleotides, the CDR3 is TGTGCCAGCAGCGACAGGGCTAATTCACCCCTCCACTTT.